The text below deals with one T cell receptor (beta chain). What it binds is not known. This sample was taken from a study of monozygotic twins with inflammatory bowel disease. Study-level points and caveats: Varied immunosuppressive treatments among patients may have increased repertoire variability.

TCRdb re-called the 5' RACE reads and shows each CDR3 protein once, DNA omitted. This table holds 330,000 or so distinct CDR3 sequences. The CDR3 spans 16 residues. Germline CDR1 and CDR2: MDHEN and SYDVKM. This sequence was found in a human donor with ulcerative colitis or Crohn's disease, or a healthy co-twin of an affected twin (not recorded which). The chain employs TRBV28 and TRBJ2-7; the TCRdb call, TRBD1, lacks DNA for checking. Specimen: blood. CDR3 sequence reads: CASSFSTGVSFYEQYF.